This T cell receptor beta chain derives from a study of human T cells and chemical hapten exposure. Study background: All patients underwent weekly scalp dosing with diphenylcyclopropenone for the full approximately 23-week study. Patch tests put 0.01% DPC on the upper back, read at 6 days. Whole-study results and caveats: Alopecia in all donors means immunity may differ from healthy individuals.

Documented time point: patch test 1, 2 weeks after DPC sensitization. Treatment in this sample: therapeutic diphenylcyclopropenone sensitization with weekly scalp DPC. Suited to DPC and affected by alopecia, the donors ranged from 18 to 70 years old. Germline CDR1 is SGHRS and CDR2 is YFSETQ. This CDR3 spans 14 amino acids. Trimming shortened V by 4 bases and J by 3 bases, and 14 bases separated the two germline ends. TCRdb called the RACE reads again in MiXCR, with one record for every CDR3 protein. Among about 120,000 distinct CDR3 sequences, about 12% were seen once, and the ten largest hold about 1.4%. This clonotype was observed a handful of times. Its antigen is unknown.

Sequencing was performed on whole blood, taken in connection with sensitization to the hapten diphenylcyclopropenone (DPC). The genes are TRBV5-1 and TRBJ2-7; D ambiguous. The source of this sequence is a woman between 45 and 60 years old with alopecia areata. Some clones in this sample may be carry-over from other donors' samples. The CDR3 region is CASSPGGTHYEQYF. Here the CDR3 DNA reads TGCGCCAGCAGCCCCGGCGGAACCCACTACGAGCAGTACTTC.